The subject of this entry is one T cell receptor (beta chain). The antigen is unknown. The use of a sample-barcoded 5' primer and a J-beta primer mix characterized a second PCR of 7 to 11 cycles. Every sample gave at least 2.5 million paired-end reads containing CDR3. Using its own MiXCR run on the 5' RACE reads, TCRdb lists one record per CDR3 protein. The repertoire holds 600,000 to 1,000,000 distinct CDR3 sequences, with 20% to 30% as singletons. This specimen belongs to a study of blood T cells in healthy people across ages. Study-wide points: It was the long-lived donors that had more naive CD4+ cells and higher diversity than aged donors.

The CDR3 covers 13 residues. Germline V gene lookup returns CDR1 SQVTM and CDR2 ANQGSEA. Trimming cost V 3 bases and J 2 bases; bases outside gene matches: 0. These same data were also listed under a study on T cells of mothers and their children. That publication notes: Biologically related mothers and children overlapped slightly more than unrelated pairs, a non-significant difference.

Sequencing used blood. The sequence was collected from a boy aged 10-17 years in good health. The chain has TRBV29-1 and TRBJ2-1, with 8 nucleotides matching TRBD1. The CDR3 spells CSVEDRAYNEQFF. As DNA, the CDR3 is TGCAGCGTTGAGGACAGGGCCTACAATGAGCAGTTCTTC.